This T cell receptor (beta chain) was captured in a study of cytomegalovirus exposure and HLA in healthy donors (dated by TCRdb to 2015 to 2018). In terms of the full investigation: An earlier analysis of 587 of the donors reported about 250 Gb of sequence data and 100 million to 130 million unique TCR beta sequences from some 180 million T cells. A later analysis re-examined previously published TCR beta repertoires from more than 650 donors and added high-resolution HLA genotyping to investigate patterns of TCR occurrence. The study aimed to test whether cataloging public T cell receptors could reveal signatures of past pathogen exposure. An early release that covered 500 to 800 HLA-typed donors contained approximately 300 gigabases of sequencing data and 80 million or so unique TCR sequences. Every discovery cohort repertoire had been produced on one sequencing platform. A later genetic analysis used genome-wide SNP genotypes for about 65% of the roughly 670 donors, treating that subset as a discovery cohort. An earlier analysis of 587 of the donors applied high-throughput TCR beta sequencing to assess whether each TCR beta V gene segment acted as functional or pseudogenic. Because of strong linkage in the cohort, 5 or 6 DR-DQ haplotypes were treated as single units for association and clustering. The number of typed donors differed by locus: about 620-640 for A, B, C, DRB1 and DQB1; about 520 for DQA1; approximately 600 for DPA1; and 450 to 480 for DPB1. The study combined high-throughput TCR immunosequencing, statistical association of individual TCRs with disease status, and machine learning to predict cytomegalovirus infection status. Besides the first cohort of approximately 670 subjects, a separate validation cohort made up of 120 different subjects was used. Of the roughly 430 genotyped donors, approximately 83% fell in the genetic ancestry cluster associated with self-reported Caucasian donors. Donor age, sex, ethnicity and CMV serostatus were collected together with the repertoire data. HLA typing covered class I and class II loci at four-digit resolution. The study used immunosequencing to profile the T cell repertoires of 600 to 850 subjects and linked those repertoires to cytomegalovirus serostatus. Across approximately 400 genotyped donors of the cohort, an average of roughly 230,000 unique TCR beta nucleotide sequences per donor were sequenced, and roughly 20% of those sequences were non-productive. The later analysis used no new phenotypic data to find candidate immune exposures, relying instead on TCR beta sequences and their occurrence across donors.

What the study reported, not specific to this receptor: A further reported finding was that TCR beta sequences accurately predicted the HLA-A and HLA-B alleles for most subjects in the first cohort. A later genetic analysis associated a missense DCLRE1C variant with V-gene and J-gene trimming of TCR beta chains, and an independent cohort replicated the association. According to a later analysis, TCR association rates differed among HLA loci, with DRB1 alleles showing the most associated TCRs and HLA-C alleles showing the fewest. Compared with equally common non-associated chains, HLA-associated TCR beta chains in a later analysis were more clonally expanded and had lower generation probabilities. Only TCR beta chains were sequenced in this cohort, and the absence of alpha or paired-chain data limited detectable features. The earlier analysis of about 600 of the donors excluded approximately 15 rarely observed V segments, including chromosome 9 orphons, because counts were too low. A later genetic analysis reported fewer N-insertions in productive TCRs among donors in an Asian-associated ancestry cluster than the roughly 700-donor mean. When HLA alleles, especially DR and DQ, strongly co-occurred, attributing TCR associations to individual alleles was difficult. In an earlier analysis of several hundred of the donors, most TCR beta V segments were observed in productive rearrangements about 90% or about 30% of the time, broadly matching IMGT annotations. A later analysis associated 15,000 to 20,000 TCR beta sequences with specific HLA alleles at a false discovery rate of 0.05. Cytomegalovirus status was reported to be diagnosed by the classifier with high specificity and sensitivity in both the original and validation cohorts. Several of the top co-occurrence clusters appeared to be linked to parvovirus B19, influenza, CMV and Epstein-Barr virus, according to a later analysis. It was suggested by the authors that the approach could potentially be generalized to other disease states and immunological phenotypes. A group of highly shared sequence variants was considered likely to be a technical artifact of the sequencing pipeline. Most TCR sequences were seen in very few donors, while some public TCRs were found in many individuals. A total of fewer than 200 TCR beta chains were listed by the study as associated with cytomegalovirus. CMV serostatus was the only immune exposure information available for the cohort. A few of the identified cytomegalovirus-associated TCR beta chains were confirmed in vitro to be specific for cytomegalovirus antigens. Linkage disequilibrium might explain the correlated functional status among segregating V segments, but an unknown experimental factor could not be ruled out. Presence/absence analyses assumed roughly uniform sequencing depth across donors, an assumption that may not hold. In a later analysis, most CMV-associated TCR beta chains were found to appear HLA-restricted, with HLA associations seemingly driven largely by CMV exposure. Because some donors lacked HLA typing at each locus, the association tests relied only on the typed subset. The 87-base-pair reads could not distinguish some IMGT-functional V segments, including TRBV6-2 and TRBV6-3, so those segments were excluded.

To prepare the library, the immunoSEQ multiplex PCR assay was applied. The multiplex PCR relied on a mix of 60 forward primers for TCR Vbeta segments and 13 reverse primers for TCR Jbeta segments. Amplification of the CDR3 region of rearranged TCR beta genes was performed with a multiplex PCR assay on genomic DNA. On the Illumina HiSeq System, the amplified TCR beta libraries were sequenced as 87-base-pair reads. Regarding the original processing steps: In a later analysis, about 80 million unique TCR beta chains were counted across the 690 or so repertoires, and around 10 million of these chains were shared by at least two donors. Raw reads were error-corrected and collapsed into unique sequences with a nearest-neighbor algorithm that merged closely related sequences to remove PCR and sequencing errors. V, D and J gene segments were assigned by aligning CDR3 sequences to IMGT reference sequences. For a sequence to be retained, a match of at least six nucleotides to both a V gene segment and a J gene segment was required. Rearrangements were classified as productive when the CDR3 lacked stop codons and remained in frame with V and J, and all other rearrangements were classified as non-productive. Following IMGT convention, CDR3 was defined as the stretch from the second conserved V-encoded cysteine to the conserved J-encoded phenylalanine. The earlier analysis of fewer than 750 of the donors excluded sequences that lacked an unambiguous match to a single V gene segment. In an earlier analysis of a few hundred of the donors, V segments were called functional above 56.7% productive rearrangements and were called segregating when the between-donor standard deviation exceeded 5%. A statistical classification framework was built for diagnosing cytomegalovirus status from the catalog of TCR beta chain sequences. In a later analysis, TCR nucleotide sequences were compared against IMGT/GENE-DB human TR gene sequences so that V and J genes could be assigned. In a later analysis, CDR3 sequences and most-parsimonious VDJ recombination scenarios were assigned using the TCRdist pipeline. In a later analysis, every TCR beta chain was defined by the combination of its CDR3 amino acid sequence and its V-gene family, and reads without a unique V-gene family were dropped. As a way to deal with suspected cross-contamination and a sequencing artifact, a later analysis dropped 450 to 600 nucleotide sequences that were highly shared and had low generation probability. A later analysis calculated a clonal expansion index for each public chain from normalized within-repertoire ranks of inferred template counts. In a later analysis, generation probabilities were computed with a VDJ recombination model fitted to out-of-frame rearrangements, and the resulting probabilities were checked against IGoR. A later analysis scored TCR-TCR, TCR-HLA and TCR-CMV co-occurrence with hypergeometric tests, applying a repertoire-size bias correction to TCR pairs. In a later analysis, false discovery rates were estimated by permuting HLA or CMV assignments 20 times. A later analysis grouped co-occurring TCRs with DBSCAN, adding TCRdist sequence similarity when clustering within HLA-allele-positive subsets. For co-occurrence clustering, repertoires with fewer than 30,000 or more than 120,000 public chains were excluded, along with several repertoires with anomalous nucleotide sharing. Drawn from immuneACCESS, this table holds only the in-frame rearrangements with V and J called that TCRdb kept. Clones are partly lost; checked studies trace under half to an unresolved V gene and leave the rest unexplained. That table supplies the V and J calls and clone size; D and trimming were determined from the DNA. The table of this sample itemizes about 200,000 clones. The top ten clonotypes cover around 0.7% of the sample.

CDR1 and CDR2 are read off the germline V gene as SGHDN and FVKESK. Spanning cysteine to phenylalanine, the CDR3 consists of 14 amino acids. Kept here is only the CDR3 DNA, which spans 42 bases and is read in frame from base 1. The V end loses 2 bases and the J end loses 2 bases, and a stretch of 9 bases separates them. The cohort was made up of 650 to 700 healthy bone marrow donors. Cohort members were all nominally healthy when sampled, although unrecorded immune exposures were likely present. The donor was CMV seronegative and belonged to the group of roughly 330 seronegative cohort members. A peripheral blood sample was provided by each donor, and peripheral blood mononuclear cells were used for TCR beta sequencing. The Qiagen DNeasy Blood Extraction Kit was used to extract genomic DNA from the blood cell samples. Comments on this clone: The specificity of this receptor is unknown.

The sample consisted of PBMCs. The rearrangement combines TRBV14 with TRBJ1-2; the D gene cannot be named for sure. The clonotype comes from a boy between 10 and 17 years old in good health and CMV-seronegative. The DNA reads TGTGCCAGCAGCCAATACAGTGTCAACTATGGCTACACCTTC. Its protein reads: CASSQYSVNYGYTF.